This T cell receptor (beta chain) was recovered during a study of OX40 agonist ivuxolimab in advanced cancers. Study-wide background: Males comprised 70% to 90% of the group, whose mean age was approximately 60 years (range about 23 to 80). Points from the study as a whole: CD8+ T cells showed, on average, more clonal expansion than CD4+ cells. Compared with others, partial responders at 0.1-3.0 mg/kg displayed clonal expansion among the lowest.

V was pared by 5 bases and J by 7 bases, with 15 bases of the junction left unmatched. The CDR3 runs to 17 residues. CDR1 and CDR2 from the germline V gene are MDHEN and SYDVKM. The table came from immunoSEQ multiplex PCR; TCRdb's copy has only in-frame clones and leaves some out. This sample has about 80,000 clones, with approximately 90% found just once. Remarks on this clone: The antigen is undetermined.

The source of this sequence is an adult with an advanced solid tumor such as melanoma, head and neck, liver or kidney cancer. The chain links TRBV28 to TRBJ2-7, with 12 positions matching TRBD2. The sequenced sample was CD4+ or CD8+ T cells sorted from blood, obtained in a trial of the OX40 agonist ivuxolimab. The CDR3 protein is CASSALAGGHTLGEQYF. DNA for the CDR3: TGTGCCAGCAGTGCACTAGCGGGAGGCCACACACTAGGAGAGCAGTACTTC.